This T cell receptor beta chain was recorded in a study of blood T cell repertoires in COVID-19. Original data processing: From reference gene primer amplification, estimates of nucleated cell counts were derived. The table came from immunoSEQ multiplex PCR; TCRdb's copy has only in-frame clones and leaves some out. The V and J calls and clone size come from that table; D and trimming were worked out from the DNA. The repertoire holds approximately 170,000 clones, with roughly 93% as singletons. V was cut by 2 bases and J by 3 bases, with 13 bases left in between. The CDR3 totals 15 residues. Germline values: CDR1 KGHSH, CDR2 LQKENI.

The TCR sequence derives from a man between 18 and 35 years old with COVID-19, enrolled during active disease. What was sequenced was peripheral blood. V usage is TRBV18 and J usage is TRBJ1-1; maybe TRBD1 (5 bases). This CDR3 is CASSPSGGRHTEAFF. As DNA, the CDR3 is TGTGCCAGCTCACCATCCGGGGGACGCCACACTGAAGCTTTCTTT. Variable domain in full (rest from reference TRBV18 and TRBJ1-1): NAGVMQNPRHLVRRRGQEARLRCSPMKGHSHVYWYRQLPEEGLKFMVYLQKENIIDESGMPKERFSAEFPKEGPSILRIQQVVRGDSAAYFCASSPSGGRHTEAFFGQGTRLTVV.